The 3 T cell receptor beta chains below all came from one sample that was sequenced in a study of cytomegalovirus exposure and HLA in healthy donors. Vbeta (60) and Jbeta (13) primers were used in the PCR. Using immunoSEQ multiplex PCR, the repertoire was profiled, and TCRdb retains in-frame clones only, with some absent. Of 100,000 to 150,000 clones listed, more than 80% are singletons. The sequencing input was PBMCs. The receptors were gathered from a man aged 30 to 45 in good health and CMV-seronegative.

This clone was seen a single time. The rearrangement links TRBV9 to TRBJ2-1, with D tentatively TRBD2 (6 bases). CDR3 length: 17 residues. CDR1 and CDR2 from the germline V gene are SGDLS and YYNGEE. Trimming stripped 3 bases from V and 4 bases from J, with 20 bases between. The CDR3 region is CASSASDTGVGYNEQFF. The CDR3 DNA reads TGTGCCAGCAGCGCTTCCGATACGGGGGTGGGGTACAATGAGCAGTTCTTC. Variable domain in full (rest from reference TRBV9 and TRBJ2-1): DSGVTQTPKHLITATGQRVTLRCSPRSGDLSVYWYQQSLDQGLQFLIQYYNGEERAKGNILERFSAQQFPDLHSELNLSSLELGDSALYFCASSASDTGVGYNEQFFGPGTRLTVL.

There are a few counts of this clone. The V gene is TRBV11-3, the J gene TRBJ2-1; D is perhaps TRBD2 (6 bases). The germline V gene encodes CDR1 SGHNT and CDR2 YENEEA. V dropped 8 bases and J dropped 9 bases, with 23 bases sitting between them. CDR3 size: 15 residues. The CDR3 reads CASSQSGGRSSEQFF. CDR3 bases: TGTGCCAGCTCCCAGAGCGGAGGGCGAAGTAGTGAGCAGTTCTTC.

The CDR3 region has the DNA TGTGCCAGCAGCTCTTCCCTGAACACTGAAGCTTTCTTT. It is translated as CASSSSLNTEAFF. This sequence joins TRBV7-9 and TRBJ1-1, with D uncertain. Germline values: CDR1 SEHNR, CDR2 FQNEAQ (reference sequence). CDR3 size: 13 residues. V was cut by 4 bases and J by 0 bases, with 6 bases left in between.